These T cell receptor beta chains were read from a single sample in a study of vaccination and CD4 T cells after COVID-19. MiXCR, applied by TCRdb to the PCR reads, yields one record per CDR3 protein. The table lists about 18,000 distinct CDR3 sequences, around 56% of them singletons. Their specific antigens are unknown. The specimen comprised CD4+ T cells from blood, cultured in vitro, sampled before SARS-CoV-2 vaccination. Receptor source: a human donor who had recovered from COVID-19. The CDR3 runs from the conserved cysteine through the conserved F or W.

>TRBV7-8|TRBJ2-5
CASSLRGRRTQYF
>TRBV20-1|TRBJ2-2
CSAREHTGELFF
>TRBV5-4|TRBJ2-2
CASSPAGSGSTGTGELFF
>TRBV30|TRBJ2-7
CAWKRQVEGEQYF
>TRBV6-1|TRBJ2-7
CASSENPPPYEQYF
>TRBV6-1|TRBJ2-7
CASRNPDRGRQYF
>TRBV29-1|TRBJ2-3
CSVAPVTDTQYF
>TRBV28|TRBJ2-5
CASGKRGEGTRTQYF
>TRBV9|TRBJ1-1
CASSVGPLNTEAFF
>TRBV6-5|TRBJ2-5
CASSYGVEETQYF
>TRBV7-3|TRBJ1-1
CASGRDANTEAFF
>TRBV7-9|TRBJ2-2
CASSSPLRNGRSTGELFF
>TRBV7-2|TRBJ2-2
CASSPPGELFF
>TRBV20-1|TRBJ2-3
CSASRGRVRSDTQYF
>TRBV20-1|TRBJ2-1
CSAGREQFF
>TRBV20-1|TRBJ2-5
CSAPNSGNGETQYF
>TRBV29-1|TRBJ1-2
CSVAGRLTWNGYTF
>TRBV6-1|TRBJ1-3
CASSSGTGSNTIYF
>TRBV7-2|TRBJ2-7
CASSHPGGSTEQYF
>TRBV20-1|TRBJ1-1
CSARVPGVNTEAFF
>TRBV20-1|TRBJ2-2
CSAQGLGGELFF
>TRBV28|TRBJ2-3
CASSLSSSDTQYF